The next 25 T cell receptor beta chains were all read from a single sample in a study of monozygotic twins with inflammatory bowel disease. TCRdb reprocessed the 5' RACE reads and stores each CDR3 protein as one record, lacking DNA. The sample's table shows some 100,000 distinct CDR3 sequences. Source material: blood. The receptors stem from a human donor with ulcerative colitis or Crohn's disease, or a healthy co-twin of an affected twin (not recorded which).

V usage is TRBV5-1 and J usage is TRBJ1-5; the D call of TRBD1 rests on TCRdb alone, since no DNA is present to check it. The CDR3 contains 15 residues. CDR1 and CDR2 (germline): SGHRS, YFSETQ. CDR3 sequence: CASSLIPGGDQPQHF.

The rearrangement joins TRBV5-1 to TRBJ2-1; TCRdb designates TRBD1, a call that cannot be tested without DNA. The CDR3 is 19 amino acids. From germline, CDR1 is SGHRS and CDR2 YFSETQ. CDR3 residues: CASSTRSVRGETSYNEQFF.

This chain links TRBV14 with TRBJ1-1. Germline CDR1 and CDR2: SGHDN and FVKESK. The CDR3 length is 15 residues. CDR3 protein: CASSHTGGVHTEAFF.

The chain couples TRBV29-1 to TRBJ1-2; the TRBD1 assignment by TCRdb is unverifiable without DNA. This CDR3 region has 17 residues. The germline CDR1 and CDR2 sequences are SQVTM and ANQGSEA. The CDR3 here is CSVETRTGATFRYGYTF. The whole variable domain, remainder taken from reference TRBV29-1 and TRBJ1-2, is SAVISQKPSRDICQRGTSLTIQCQVDSQVTMMFWYRQQPGQSLTLIATANQGSEATYESGFVIDKFPISRPNLTFSTLTVSNMSPEDSSIYLCSVETRTGATFRYGYTFGSGTRLTVV.

This sequence joins TRBV11-2 and TRBJ2-7; the TCRdb call, TRBD1, lacks DNA for checking. The CDR3 sequence is 16 residues long. In germline, CDR1 is SGHAT, CDR2 FQNNGV. The CDR3 loop is CASSLDSGTGAYEQYF.

The CDR3 loop is CASSQLTGTSGPGSNEQFF. The rearrangement joins TRBV4-3 to TRBJ2-1; the TRBD2 assignment by TCRdb is unverifiable without DNA. CDR1 is LGHNA and CDR2 is YSLEER in the germline V gene. The CDR3 spans 19 residues.

The chain couples TRBV28 to TRBJ1-5; TCRdb calls TRBD1, which cannot be checked without DNA. In germline, CDR1 is MDHEN, CDR2 SYDVKM. This CDR3 is built from 14 residues. CDR3: CASSIIGGNQPQHF.

The genes are TRBV7-2 and TRBJ2-7; TCRdb gives TRBD1 as the D gene, but with no DNA this cannot be confirmed. CDR3 length: 15 amino acids. Per germline, CDR1 SGHTA and CDR2 FQGNSA. The CDR3 protein is CASSPSGAASYEQYF.

The chain combines TRBV5-1 with TRBJ1-5. The CDR3 sequence is 13 residues long. Germline V gene data show CDR1 as SGHRS and CDR2 as YFSETQ. CDR3 sequence: CASSLNPQQPQHF. The whole variable domain, remainder taken from reference TRBV5-1 and TRBJ1-5, is KAGVTQTPRYLIKTRGQQVTLSCSPISGHRSVSWYQQTPGQGLQFLFEYFSETQRNKGNFPGRFSGRQFSNSRSEMNVSTLELGDSALYLCASSLNPQQPQHFGDGTRLSIL.

The rearrangement joins TRBV4-3 to TRBJ1-4; as DNA is missing, the TRBD1 call by TCRdb cannot be tested. From germline, CDR1 is LGHNA and CDR2 YSLEER. CDR3 size: 18 residues. The CDR3 spells CASSQRTGGTATNEKLFF.

The chain couples TRBV9 to TRBJ2-6; the TRBD2 assignment by TCRdb is unverifiable without DNA. This CDR3 is built from 17 residues. Germline V gene sequence: CDR1 SGDLS, CDR2 YYNGEE. The chain's CDR3 is CASSEKLAGSGANVLTF.

The V gene is TRBV20-1, the J gene TRBJ2-7. Germline CDR1 and CDR2: DFQATT and SNEGSKA (reference sequence). This CDR3 contains 11 residues. The CDR3 sequence is CSVGHSYEQYF.

The chain links TRBV5-4 to TRBJ1-2; TCRdb picks TRBD1, but there is no DNA to check that call. The CDR3 runs to 13 residues. CDR1 and CDR2 (germline): SGHNT, YYREEE (reference sequence). CDR3 loop: CASSRAVFYGYTF.

This chain connects TRBV20-1 to TRBJ2-7. Germline V CDR1 and CDR2: DFQATT, SNEGSKA (reference sequence). This CDR3 has 12 residues. CDR3: CSARVSSYEQYF.

The chain links TRBV3-1 to TRBJ2-7. Germline assignment: CDR1 LGHDT and CDR2 YNNKEL (reference sequence). The CDR3 sequence is 12 residues long. The CDR3 loop reads CASSPGFYEQYF.

The chain couples TRBV6-2 or TRBV6-3 to TRBJ1-1. CDR3 length equals 15 residues. The germline V gene encodes CDR1 MNHEY and CDR2 SVGEGT. The CDR3 reads CASSYIEGKNTEAFF.

This chain joins TRBV5-6 and TRBJ1-2; TCRdb designates TRBD1, a call that cannot be tested without DNA. CDR1 and CDR2 from the germline V gene are SGHDT and YYEEEE. The CDR3 sequence is 13 residues long. CDR3 sequence reads: CASSLLQEVGYTF.

The gene calls are TRBV20-1 and TRBJ2-2; checking the TCRdb D call of TRBD1 is not possible without DNA. This CDR3 region has 13 residues. Germline loops: CDR1 DFQATT, CDR2 SNEGSKA (reference sequence). CDR3 loop: CSAREGGTGELFF.

The chain is built from TRBV11-2 and TRBJ1-2. The CDR3 runs to 12 residues. From germline, CDR1 is SGHAT and CDR2 FQNNGV. CDR3 sequence reads: CASSLDGYGYTF.

This chain links TRBV11-2 with TRBJ2-1. This CDR3 region has 16 residues. Germline lookup yields CDR1 SGHAT and CDR2 FQNNGV. The CDR3: CASSALEKSSYNEQFF. Variable domain in full (rest from reference TRBV11-2 and TRBJ2-1): EAGVAQSPRYKIIEKRQSVAFWCNPISGHATLYWYQQILGQGPKLLIQFQNNGVVDDSQLPKDRFSAERLKGVDSTLKIQPAKLEDSAVYLCASSALEKSSYNEQFFGPGTRLTVL.

The chain has TRBV10-3 and TRBJ2-1; TCRdb outputs TRBD2, but without DNA this stays unchecked. From germline, CDR1 is ENHRY and CDR2 SYGVKD. The CDR3 spans 14 residues. The CDR3 protein is CATTGTPTGNEQFF.

The chain combines TRBV27 with TRBJ1-5; lacking DNA, the TRBD1 call made by TCRdb goes unchecked. Germline CDR1 MNHEY, CDR2 SMNVEV (reference sequence). The CDR3 is made up of 13 amino acids. CDR3 in amino acids: CASRTDRWAPQHF.

The CDR3: CASITAVSYEQYF. The genes are TRBV2 and TRBJ2-7. This CDR3 is 13 amino acids long. Germline V CDR1 and CDR2: SNHLY, FYNNEI.

The genes are TRBV9 and TRBJ1-1; TCRdb selects TRBD1, and the lack of DNA leaves this call unchecked. The CDR3 has 13 residues. Germline CDR1 reads SGDLS; CDR2 reads YYNGEE. CDR3 loop: CASSVGQAFEAFF.

The V call is TRBV3-1, the J call TRBJ2-7; the D call from TCRdb, TRBD2, cannot be confirmed without DNA. CDR1 LGHDT and CDR2 YNNKEL come from the germline V gene (reference sequence). This CDR3 region has 14 residues. This chain's CDR3 is CASSQGPLRSEQYF.